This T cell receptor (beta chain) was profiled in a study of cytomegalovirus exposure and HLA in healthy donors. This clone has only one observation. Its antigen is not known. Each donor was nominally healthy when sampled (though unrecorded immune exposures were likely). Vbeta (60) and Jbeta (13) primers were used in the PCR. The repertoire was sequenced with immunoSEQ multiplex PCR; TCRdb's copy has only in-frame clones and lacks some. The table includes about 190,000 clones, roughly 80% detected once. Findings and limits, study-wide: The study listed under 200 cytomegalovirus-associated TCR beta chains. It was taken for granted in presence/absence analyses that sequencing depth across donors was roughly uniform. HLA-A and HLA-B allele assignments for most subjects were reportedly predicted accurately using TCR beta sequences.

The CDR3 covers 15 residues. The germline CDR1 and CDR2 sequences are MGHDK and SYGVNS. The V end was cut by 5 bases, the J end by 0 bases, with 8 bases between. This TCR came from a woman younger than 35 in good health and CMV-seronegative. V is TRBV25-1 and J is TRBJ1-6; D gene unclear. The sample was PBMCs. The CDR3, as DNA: TGTGCCAGCAGTAAGTCTACCTCCTATAATTCACCCCTCCACTTT. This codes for CASSKSTSYNSPLHF.